The present T cell receptor (beta chain) was sequenced within a study of blood T cell repertoires in COVID-19. At the level of the study: Samples of COVID-19 (acute and convalescent) were obtained from the United States, Italy and Spain. Nucleic acid was either cDNA or gDNA, and it came from T cells, B-cell-depleted T cells, or PBMCs.

The germline V gene encodes CDR1 MNHEY and CDR2 SVGAGI. V lost 6 bases, J lost 1 base, and 10 bases lay in between. This CDR3 has 14 amino acids. Per the authors' pipeline: Nucleated cell counts were estimated from reference gene primer amplification. Assay used: immunoSEQ multiplex PCR; TCRdb lists only in-frame clones, some missing. The V and J calls and clone size are taken from that table; D and trimming were inferred from the DNA. The sample lists 70,000 to 95,000 clones; approximately 92% were seen once. This sequence was found in a woman aged 55 to 70 with active COVID-19. The chain recombines TRBV6-5 with TRBJ1-5; D remains ambiguous. What was sequenced was peripheral blood. The CDR3 bases are TGTGCCAGCAGACCATCGGGGAGCAATCAGCCCCAGCATTTT. This gives the protein CASRPSGSNQPQHF.